This T cell receptor (beta chain) was recovered during a study of shared clonotypes between healthy human individuals. Study background: The donor group consisted of a couple of women and a few men, aged 18 to 49. Study conclusions and caveats: Researchers sampled blood only, noting tissue repertoires likely differ. Across subsets, estimated richness was generally greater for naive than for memory populations.

The CDR3 length is 16 residues. Per the germline V gene, CDR1 is GTSNPN and CDR2 is SVGIG (reference sequence). V dropped 0 bases and J dropped 6; count of bases not matched to a gene: 10. CD4+ cells were split into CD45RA+ naive and CD45RA-negative memory subsets. Libraries were prepared by immunoSEQ multiplex PCR; TCRdb keeps only in-frame clonotypes and omits some of them. The sample comprises 2 million to 3 million clones, approximately 94% of which are singletons, and over 0.12% rests with the top ten. To note about this clone: Its cognate antigen is unknown.

The gene calls are TRBV30 and TRBJ2-2, with 7 bases fitting TRBD1. This receptor was taken from a man younger than 35 in good health. Sequencing used naive CD4+ T cells sorted from blood. As for subset: CD45RA+ positively selected. The CDR3 region has the DNA TGTGCCTGGAGTGTACTCGGGGCAGGGGGAGCCGGGGAGCTGTTTTTT. It encodes CAWSVLGAGGAGELFF.